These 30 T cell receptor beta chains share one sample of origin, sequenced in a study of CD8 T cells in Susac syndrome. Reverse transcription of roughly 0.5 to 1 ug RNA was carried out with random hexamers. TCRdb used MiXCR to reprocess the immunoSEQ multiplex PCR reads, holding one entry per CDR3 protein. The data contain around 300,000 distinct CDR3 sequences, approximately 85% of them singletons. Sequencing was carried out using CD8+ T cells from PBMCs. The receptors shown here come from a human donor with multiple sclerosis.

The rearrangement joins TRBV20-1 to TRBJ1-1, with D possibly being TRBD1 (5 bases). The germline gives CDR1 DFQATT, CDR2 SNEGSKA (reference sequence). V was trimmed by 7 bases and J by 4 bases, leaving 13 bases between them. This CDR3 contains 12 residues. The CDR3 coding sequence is TGCAGTGTTTTATACGGGGGCACTGAAGCTTTCTTT. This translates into CSVLYGGTEAFF.

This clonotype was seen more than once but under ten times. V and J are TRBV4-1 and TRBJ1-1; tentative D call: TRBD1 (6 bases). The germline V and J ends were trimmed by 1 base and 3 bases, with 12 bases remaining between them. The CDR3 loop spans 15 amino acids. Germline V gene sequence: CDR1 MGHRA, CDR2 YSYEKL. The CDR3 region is CASSQVIQGDTEAFF. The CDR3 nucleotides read TGCGCCAGCAGCCAAGTTATACAGGGTGACACTGAAGCTTTCTTT.

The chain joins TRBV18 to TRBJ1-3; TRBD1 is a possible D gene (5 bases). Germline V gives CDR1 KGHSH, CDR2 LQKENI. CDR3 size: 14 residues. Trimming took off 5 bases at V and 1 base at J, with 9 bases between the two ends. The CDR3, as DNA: TGTGCCAGCTCAACGCAGGGATCTGGAAACACCATATATTTT. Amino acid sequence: CASSTQGSGNTIYF.

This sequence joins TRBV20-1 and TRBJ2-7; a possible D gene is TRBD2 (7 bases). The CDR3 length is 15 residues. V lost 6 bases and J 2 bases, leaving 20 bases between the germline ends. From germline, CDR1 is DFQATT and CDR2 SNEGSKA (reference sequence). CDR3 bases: TGCAGTGCCCCGAGGGGGGGGATCGGGGCCTACGAGCAGTACTTC. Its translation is CSAPRGGIGAYEQYF.

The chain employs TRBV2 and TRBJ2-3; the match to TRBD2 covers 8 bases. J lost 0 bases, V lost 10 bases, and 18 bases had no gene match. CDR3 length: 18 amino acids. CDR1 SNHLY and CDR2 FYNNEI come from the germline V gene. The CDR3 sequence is CAITTGLRAGVSTDTQYF. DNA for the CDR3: TGTGCCATTACGACAGGACTGAGAGCGGGAGTTAGCACAGATACGCAGTATTTT.

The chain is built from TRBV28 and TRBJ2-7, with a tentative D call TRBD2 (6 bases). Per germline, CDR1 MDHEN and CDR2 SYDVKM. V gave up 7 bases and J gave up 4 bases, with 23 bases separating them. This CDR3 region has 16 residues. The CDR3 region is CASTTPDPGGGYEQYF. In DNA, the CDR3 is TGTGCCAGCACCACGCCCGATCCAGGAGGAGGGTACGAGCAGTACTTC.

CDR3 loop: CASSPGQVGYEQYF. In nucleotides, the CDR3 is TGCGCCAGCAGCCCGGGGCAGGTGGGCTACGAGCAGTACTTC. V is TRBV4-1 and J is TRBJ2-7; D might be TRBD1 or TRBD2, each matching 5 bases. Per the germline V gene, CDR1 is MGHRA and CDR2 is YSYEKL. V lost 4 bases and J lost 3, with 13 bases in between. The CDR3 extends over 14 amino acids.

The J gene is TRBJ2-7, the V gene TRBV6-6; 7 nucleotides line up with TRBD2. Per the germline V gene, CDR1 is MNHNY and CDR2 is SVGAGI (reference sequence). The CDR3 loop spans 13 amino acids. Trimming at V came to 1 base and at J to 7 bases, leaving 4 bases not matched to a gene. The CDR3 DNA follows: TGTGCCAGCAGTTACTGGGAGGGGAGGGAGCAGTACTTC. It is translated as CASSYWEGREQYF.

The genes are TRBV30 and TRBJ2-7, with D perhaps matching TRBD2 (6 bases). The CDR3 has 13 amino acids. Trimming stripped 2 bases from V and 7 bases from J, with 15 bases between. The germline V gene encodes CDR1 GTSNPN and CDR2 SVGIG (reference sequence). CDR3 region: CAWSLEGWGEQYF. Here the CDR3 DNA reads TGTGCCTGGAGTTTGGAGGGCTGGGGGGAGCAGTACTTC.

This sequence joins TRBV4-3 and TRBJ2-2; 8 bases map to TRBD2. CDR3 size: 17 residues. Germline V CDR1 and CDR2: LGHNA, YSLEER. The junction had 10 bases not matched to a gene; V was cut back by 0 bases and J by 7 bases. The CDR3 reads CASSQDSSGRSDGELFF. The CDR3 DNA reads TGCGCCAGCAGCCAAGATAGCAGCGGGAGATCGGACGGGGAGCTGTTTTTT.

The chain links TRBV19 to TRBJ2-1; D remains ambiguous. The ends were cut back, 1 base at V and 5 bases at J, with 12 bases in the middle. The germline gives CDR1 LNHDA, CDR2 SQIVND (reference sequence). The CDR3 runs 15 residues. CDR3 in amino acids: CASSIGPLENNEQFF. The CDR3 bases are TGTGCCAGTAGTATAGGCCCGCTCGAAAACAATGAGCAGTTCTTC.

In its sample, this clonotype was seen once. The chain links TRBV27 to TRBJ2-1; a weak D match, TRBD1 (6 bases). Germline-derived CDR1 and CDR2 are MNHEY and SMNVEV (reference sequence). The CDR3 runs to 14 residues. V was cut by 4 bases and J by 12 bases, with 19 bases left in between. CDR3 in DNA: TGTGCCAGCAGTTCAACCCCAGGGGTGGAGGTGCAGTTCTTC. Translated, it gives CASSSTPGVEVQFF.

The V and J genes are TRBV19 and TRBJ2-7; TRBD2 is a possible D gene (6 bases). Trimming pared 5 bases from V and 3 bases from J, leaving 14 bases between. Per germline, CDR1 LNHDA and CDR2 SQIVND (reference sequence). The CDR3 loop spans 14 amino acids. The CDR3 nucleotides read TGTGCCAGTAGTTTCCGGGACTTTGACTACGAGCAGTACTTC. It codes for CASSFRDFDYEQYF.

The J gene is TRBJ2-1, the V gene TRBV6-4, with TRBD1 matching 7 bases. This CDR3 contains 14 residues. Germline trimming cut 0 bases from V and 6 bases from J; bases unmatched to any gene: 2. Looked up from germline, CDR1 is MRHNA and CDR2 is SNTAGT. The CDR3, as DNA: TGTGCCAGCAGTGACTCGGCAGGGGGCAATGAGCAGTTCTTC. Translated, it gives CASSDSAGGNEQFF.

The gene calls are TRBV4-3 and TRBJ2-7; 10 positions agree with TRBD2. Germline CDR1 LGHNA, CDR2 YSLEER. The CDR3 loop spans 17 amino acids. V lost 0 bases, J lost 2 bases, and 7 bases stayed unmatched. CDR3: CASSQDLRTSGAYEQYF. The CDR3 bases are TGCGCCAGCAGCCAAGATCTGCGGACTAGCGGTGCCTACGAGCAGTACTTC.

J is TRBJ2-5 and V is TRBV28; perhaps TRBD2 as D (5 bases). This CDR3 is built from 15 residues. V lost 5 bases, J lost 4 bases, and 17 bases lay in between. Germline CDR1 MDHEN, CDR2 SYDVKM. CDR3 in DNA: TGTGCCAGCAGTGCAATTTACGGGATCTTAGAGACCCAGTACTTC. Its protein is CASSAIYGILETQYF.

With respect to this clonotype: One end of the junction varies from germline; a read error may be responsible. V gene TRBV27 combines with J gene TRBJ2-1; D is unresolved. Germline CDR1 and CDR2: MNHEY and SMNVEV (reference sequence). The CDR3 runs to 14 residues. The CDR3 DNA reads TGTGCCAGCAGTCCCTATGGCTCCAACAATGAGCAGTTCTTC. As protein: CASSPYGSNNEQFF.

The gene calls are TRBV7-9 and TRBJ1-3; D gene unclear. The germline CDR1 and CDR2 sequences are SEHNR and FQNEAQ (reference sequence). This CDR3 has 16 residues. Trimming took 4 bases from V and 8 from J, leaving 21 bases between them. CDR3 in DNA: TGTGCCAGCAGCTCCCCGGTCTATCCTACCCGGGACACCATATATTTT. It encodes CASSSPVYPTRDTIYF. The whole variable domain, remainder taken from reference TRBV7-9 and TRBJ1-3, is DTGVSQNPRHKITKRGQNVTFRCDPISEHNRLYWYRQTLGQGPEFLTYFQNEAQLEKSRLLSDRFSAERPKGSFSTLEIQRTEQGDSAMYLCASSSPVYPTRDTIYFGEGSWLTVV.

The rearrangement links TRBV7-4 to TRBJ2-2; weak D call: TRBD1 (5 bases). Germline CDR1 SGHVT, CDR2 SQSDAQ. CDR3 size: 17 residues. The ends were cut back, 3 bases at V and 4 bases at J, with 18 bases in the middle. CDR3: CASSLCYRKGCTGELFF. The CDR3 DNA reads TGTGCCAGCAGCTTGTGTTATCGGAAGGGGTGCACCGGGGAGCTGTTTTTT.

The CDR3 sequence: CSAREGLRNTEAFF. The CDR3 DNA reads as TGCAGTGCTAGGGAGGGACTTCGGAACACTGAAGCTTTCTTT. This chain uses TRBV20-1 with TRBJ1-1; maybe TRBD1 (5 bases). CDR1 and CDR2 from the germline V gene are DFQATT and SNEGSKA (reference sequence). This CDR3 comprises 14 residues. Between the trimmed V and J ends, which lost 3 bases and 1 base, there was a span of 12 bases.

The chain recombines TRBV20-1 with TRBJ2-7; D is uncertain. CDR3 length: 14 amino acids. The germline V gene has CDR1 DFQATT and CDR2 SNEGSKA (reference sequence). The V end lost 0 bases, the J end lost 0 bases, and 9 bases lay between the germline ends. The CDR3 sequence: CSARDFTTSYEQYF. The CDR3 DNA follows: TGCAGTGCTAGAGATTTCACCACCTCCTACGAGCAGTACTTC.

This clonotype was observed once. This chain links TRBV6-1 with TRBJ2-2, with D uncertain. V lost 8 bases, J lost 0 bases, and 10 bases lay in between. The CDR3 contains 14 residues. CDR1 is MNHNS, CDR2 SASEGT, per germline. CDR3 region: CASPVPPNTGELFF. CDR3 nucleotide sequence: TGTGCCAGCCCGGTCCCCCCGAACACCGGGGAGCTGTTTTTT.

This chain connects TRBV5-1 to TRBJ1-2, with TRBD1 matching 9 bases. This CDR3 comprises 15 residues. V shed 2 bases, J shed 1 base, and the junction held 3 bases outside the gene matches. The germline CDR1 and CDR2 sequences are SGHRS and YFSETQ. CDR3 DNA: TGCGCCAGCAGCTTTGGGACAGGGCGTAACTATGGCTACACCTTC. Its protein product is CASSFGTGRNYGYTF.

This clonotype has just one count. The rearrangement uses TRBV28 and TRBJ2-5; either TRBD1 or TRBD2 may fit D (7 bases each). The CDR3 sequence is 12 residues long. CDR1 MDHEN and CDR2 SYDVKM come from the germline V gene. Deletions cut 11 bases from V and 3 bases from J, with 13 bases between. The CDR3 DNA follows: TGTGCCTCCCAGGGGGGGGAAGAGACCCAGTACTTC. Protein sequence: CASQGGEETQYF.

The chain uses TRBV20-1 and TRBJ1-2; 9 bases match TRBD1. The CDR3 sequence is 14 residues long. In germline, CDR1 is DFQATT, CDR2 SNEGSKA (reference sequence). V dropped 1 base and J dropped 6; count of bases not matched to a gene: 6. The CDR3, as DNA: TGCAGTGCTAGAGGGGGACAGGGAGGAGATGGCTACACCTTC. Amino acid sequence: CSARGGQGGDGYTF.

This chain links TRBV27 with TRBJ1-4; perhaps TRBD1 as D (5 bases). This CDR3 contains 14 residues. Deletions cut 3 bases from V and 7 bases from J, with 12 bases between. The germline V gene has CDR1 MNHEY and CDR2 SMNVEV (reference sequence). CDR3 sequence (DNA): TGTGCCAGCAGTTTTGGGGGGTTGGGTGAAAAACTGTTTTTT. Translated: CASSFGGLGEKLFF.

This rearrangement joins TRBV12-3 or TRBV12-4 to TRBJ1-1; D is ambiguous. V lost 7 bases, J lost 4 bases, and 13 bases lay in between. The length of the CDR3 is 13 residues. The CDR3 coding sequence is TGTGCCAGCACCCCCCCGATGGGCACTGAAGCTTTCTTT. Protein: CASTPPMGTEAFF.

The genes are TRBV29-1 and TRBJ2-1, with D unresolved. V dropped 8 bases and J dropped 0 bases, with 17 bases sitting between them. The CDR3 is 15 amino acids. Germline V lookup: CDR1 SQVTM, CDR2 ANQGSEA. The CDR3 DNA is TGCAGCCCATTTGGCGGTGTCAGCTCCTACAATGAGCAGTTCTTC. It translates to CSPFGGVSSYNEQFF.

The CDR3 bases are TGCGCCAGCAGCCAAGATGTCGGGGGCGGGGGGCCCCTTGAAGCTTTCTTT. Its translation: CASSQDVGGGGPLEAFF. The chain combines TRBV4-3 with TRBJ1-1, with D tentatively TRBD1 (6 bases). The ends were cut back, 0 bases at V and 7 bases at J, with 21 bases in the middle. The germline V gene has CDR1 LGHNA and CDR2 YSLEER. CDR3 size: 17 residues.

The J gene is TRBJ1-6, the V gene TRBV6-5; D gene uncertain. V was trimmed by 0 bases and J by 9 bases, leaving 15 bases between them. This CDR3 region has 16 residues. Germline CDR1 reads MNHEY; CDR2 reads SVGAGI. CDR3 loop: CASSYSRPTDSSPLHF. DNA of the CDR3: TGTGCCAGCAGTTACTCTAGGCCTACGGATAGTTCACCCCTCCACTTT.